This is a list of T cell receptor beta chains from one sample in a study of cytomegalovirus exposure and HLA in healthy donors. This table comes from immunoSEQ multiplex PCR, and its TCRdb copy is limited to in-frame clones, with some not included. This table holds about 100,000 clones, around 79% found once. The sequenced sample was PBMCs. These receptors all stem from a male donor in good health and CMV-seropositive. Both conserved end residues are part of each CDR3. D genes are given only for firm matches. Rows give clone size only sometimes, using once, few, many, or a class for an expanded clone.

v_gene,d_gene,j_gene,abundance,CDR3aa,CDR3nt
TRBV5-1,-,TRBJ2-1,-,CASSLGGRSSYNEQFF,TGCGCCAGCAGCTTAGGTGGCCGGAGCTCCTACAATGAGCAGTTCTTC
TRBV7-9,-,TRBJ2-3,-,CASSWGHSDTQYF,TGTGCCAGCAGCTGGGGGCACTCAGATACGCAGTATTTT
TRBV5-6,TRBD1,TRBJ1-1,-,CAIRQGWGTEAFF,TGTGCCATCAGACAGGGATGGGGCACTGAAGCTTTCTTT
TRBV30,TRBD2,TRBJ2-3,-,CAWSVRGGSTDTQYF,TGTGCCTGGAGTGTACGGGGGGGGAGCACAGATACGCAGTATTTT
TRBV4-3,-,TRBJ2-1,-,CASSQDGWQGNEQFF,TGCGCCAGCAGCCAAGATGGCTGGCAGGGCAATGAGCAGTTCTTC
TRBV5-6,TRBD1,TRBJ2-7,-,CASSFGTDEQYF,TGTGCCAGCAGCTTTGGGACAGACGAGCAGTACTTC
TRBV7-2,TRBD1,TRBJ1-6,few,CASSLVGQGTNSPLHF,TGTGCCAGCAGCTTAGTCGGACAGGGGACGAATTCACCCCTCCACTTT
TRBV13,TRBD2,TRBJ2-1,few,CASSLELGLAGGRSSYNEQFF,TGTGCCAGCAGCTTAGAGCTTGGTCTAGCGGGGGGGAGGAGCTCCTACAATGAGCAGTTCTTC
TRBV19,-,TRBJ2-1,-,CLGGAGIEQFF,TGTTTGGGGGGGGCCGGTATTGAGCAGTTCTTC
TRBV14,-,TRBJ1-2,-,CASSVSWNYGYTF,TGTGCCAGCAGCGTAAGCTGGAACTATGGCTACACCTTC
TRBV5-1,TRBD2,TRBJ2-3,-,CASSLDPSGPDTQYF,TGCGCCAGCAGCTTGGACCCTAGCGGTCCAGATACGCAGTATTTT
TRBV5-1,TRBD2,TRBJ2-3,few,CASSLGPSGGLADTQYF,TGCGCCAGCAGCTTGGGGCCTAGCGGGGGCCTCGCAGATACGCAGTATTTT
TRBV5-4,-,TRBJ2-7,-,CASSPRQGGYEQYF,TGTGCCAGCTCCCCCAGGCAGGGAGGCTACGAGCAGTACTTC
TRBV28,-,TRBJ2-3,-,CASSAADTQYF,TGTGCCAGCAGCGCGGCAGATACGCAGTATTTT
TRBV6-1,TRBD2,TRBJ2-3,few,CASSDETSIGTDTQYF,TGTGCCAGCAGTGATGAGACTAGCATAGGCACAGATACGCAGTATTTT
TRBV28,TRBD1,TRBJ2-7,few,CASCPPGQTSYEQYF,TGTGCCAGCTGTCCGCCGGGACAGACATCCTACGAGCAGTACTTC
TRBV6-6,TRBD1,TRBJ1-1,few,CASSSSPDRADTEAFF,TGTGCCAGCAGTTCCTCTCCGGACAGGGCGGACACTGAAGCTTTCTTT
TRBV6-5,TRBD1,TRBJ2-7,-,CASRRTGDSYEQYF,TGTGCCAGCAGACGGACAGGTGACTCCTACGAGCAGTACTTC
TRBV2,TRBD2,TRBJ2-5,-,CASSGLAGAQETQYF,TGTGCCAGCAGTGGGTTAGCGGGGGCTCAAGAGACCCAGTACTTC
TRBV7-9,TRBD1,TRBJ1-4,-,CASSLAQGDEKLFF,TGTGCCAGCAGCTTAGCGCAGGGGGATGAAAAACTGTTTTTT
TRBV29-1,-,TRBJ2-5,-,CSVEDPSRGGEETQYF,TGCAGCGTTGAAGACCCCAGCAGGGGTGGAGAAGAGACCCAGTACTTC
TRBV19,-,TRBJ1-5,few,CASRTSGLMIWDSNQPQHF,TGTGCCAGTAGAACTTCGGGACTCATGATTTGGGATAGCAATCAGCCCCAGCATTTT
TRBV30,TRBD1,TRBJ2-1,-,CAWLRQGAGNEQFF,TGTGCCTGGCTTAGACAGGGGGCTGGAAATGAGCAGTTCTTC
TRBV18,TRBD1,TRBJ2-6,-,CASSRSTRVQGARGANVLTF,TGTGCCAGCTCACGAAGTACCAGGGTACAGGGGGCGCGTGGGGCCAACGTCCTGACTTTC
TRBV11-3,-,TRBJ2-7,few,CASSSFGAPYEQYF,TGTGCCAGCAGCTCCTTTGGGGCGCCCTACGAGCAGTACTTC
TRBV29-1,TRBD1,TRBJ2-2,once,CSVGQGANTGELFF,TGCAGCGTTGGACAGGGGGCGAACACCGGGGAGCTGTTTTTT
TRBV7-6,-,TRBJ2-1,-,CASSLEQGTYNEQFF,TGTGCCAGCAGCTTAGAACAGGGAACCTACAATGAGCAGTTCTTC
TRBV5-1,-,TRBJ1-1,-,CASSARPGQNTEAFF,TGCGCCAGCAGCGCCCGACCGGGACAAAACACTGAAGCTTTCTTT
TRBV25-1,-,TRBJ1-6,-,CASSQNPGVSPLHF,TGTGCCAGCAGCCAAAACCCGGGGGTTTCACCCCTCCACTTT
TRBV2,-,TRBJ2-5,-,CASSVTQQETQYF,TGTGCCAGCAGTGTGACACAACAAGAGACCCAGTACTTC
TRBV5-6,TRBD1,TRBJ2-5,-,CASSFFRGQETQYF,TGTGCCAGCAGCTTTTTCAGGGGGCAAGAGACCCAGTACTTC
TRBV7-3,-,TRBJ2-3,-,CASSSGYLPTDTQYF,TGTGCCAGCAGCTCCGGTTACTTACCCACAGATACGCAGTATTTT
TRBV6-5,-,TRBJ1-1,-,CASGGLRDTREAFF,TGTGCCAGCGGAGGACTCCGGGACACCAGGGAAGCTTTCTTT
TRBV29-1,-,TRBJ1-2,-,CSVEPFQGGGYTF,TGCAGCGTTGAGCCCTTTCAGGGTGGAGGCTACACCTTC
TRBV27,TRBD1,TRBJ1-4,-,CASSITQGTGKLFF,TGTGCCAGCAGTATTACACAGGGGACTGGAAAACTGTTTTTT
TRBV14,-,TRBJ2-3,-,CASSRFSAGADTQYF,TGTGCCAGCAGCCGATTCAGCGCGGGGGCCGATACGCAGTATTTT
TRBV11-3,TRBD1,TRBJ2-7,-,CASSTTQGGEQYF,TGTGCCAGCAGCACGACACAGGGGGGCGAGCAGTACTTC
TRBV5-5,TRBD2,TRBJ2-5,-,CASSLGLAGYQETQYF,TGTGCCAGCAGCTTGGGACTAGCGGGGTACCAAGAGACCCAGTACTTC
TRBV5-1,-,TRBJ2-6,-,CASSLTGSGANVLTF,TGCGCCAGCAGCTTAACAGGCTCTGGGGCCAACGTCCTGACTTTC
TRBV4-1,-,TRBJ1-5,medium-sized,CASSQDGDNNKPQHF,TGCGCCAGCAGCCAAGATGGGGACAACAATAAGCCCCAGCATTTT
TRBV11-2,TRBD1,TRBJ2-5,-,CASSLGGTGRIADETQYF,TGTGCCAGCAGCTTAGGGGGGACAGGGAGAATTGCGGACGAGACCCAGTACTTC
TRBV5-4,-,TRBJ2-3,few,CASSLSLEGDTQYF,TGTGCCAGCAGCTTGAGCCTGGAGGGAGATACGCAGTATTTT
TRBV27,-,TRBJ2-7,-,CASSLLSGTYEQYF,TGTGCCAGCAGTTTGCTGTCAGGGACCTACGAGCAGTACTTC
TRBV6-6,-,TRBJ1-6,-,CASSPPTRSPLHF,TGTGCCAGCAGCCCTCCCACGAGATCACCCCTCCACTTT
TRBV4-1,TRBD2,TRBJ2-3,-,CASSRGGLAGGTDTQYF,TGCGCCAGCAGCCGGGGGGGACTAGCGGGGGGCACAGATACGCAGTATTTT
TRBV5-4,TRBD1,TRBJ2-7,-,CASSTKTGGLNEQYF,TGTGCCAGCAGCACTAAGACAGGGGGCTTGAACGAGCAGTACTTC
TRBV28,-,TRBJ1-1,-,CASGLPPGRPKAEAFF,TGTGCCAGCGGTCTTCCTCCGGGAAGACCAAAGGCTGAAGCTTTCTTT
TRBV5-4,TRBD2,TRBJ2-5,-,CASSMGLEIGPETQYF,TGTGCCAGCAGCATGGGACTAGAGATCGGCCCAGAGACCCAGTACTTC
TRBV7-9,-,TRBJ2-2,-,CASSPLRTGELFF,TGTGCCAGCAGCCCACTCCGCACCGGGGAGCTGTTTTTT